The 20 T cell receptor beta chains given below trace back to one sample, sequenced in a study of T-cell memory formation after mild COVID-19. TCRdb re-analysed the 5' RACE reads in MiXCR, keeping a single row per CDR3 protein. The sample carries about 130,000 distinct CDR3 sequences, 17% recorded once. Material: PBMCs or a T cell subset sorted from them (not recorded which). All receptors come from a man between 18 and 35 years old who had mild COVID-19 (a few samples of this study predate the infection). Cell type and time point are not known.

The chain combines TRBV20-1 with TRBJ2-6, with D possibly TRBD2 on 5 matching bases. CDR1 and CDR2 (germline): DFQATT, SNEGSKA (reference sequence). The V end was cut by 1 base, the J end by 0 bases, with 7 bases between. CDR3 length: 15 residues. The CDR3 DNA is TGCAGTGCTAGAGTCGGAGGCTCTGGGGCCAACGTCCTGACTTTC. This encodes CSARVGGSGANVLTF.

This chain joins TRBV7-2 and TRBJ1-1; possibly TRBD1 for D (5 bases). Germline V gene lookup returns CDR1 SGHTA and CDR2 FQGNSA. The CDR3 is 13 residues long. V lost 0 bases, J lost 7 bases, and 9 bases lay in between. The CDR3 DNA follows: TGTGCCAGCAGCTTAGCGAGGGACTATGAAGCTTTCTTT. It translates to CASSLARDYEAFF.

This clonotype was observed a few times. This chain links TRBV12-3 or TRBV12-4 with TRBJ2-5; 8 positions match TRBD2. This CDR3 has 14 amino acids. The J segment lost 3 bases and the V segment lost 7 bases, leaving 7 bases of the junction unmatched. This CDR3 is CASKLSGGKETQYF. The DNA for the CDR3 is TGTGCCAGCAAGCTGAGCGGGGGTAAAGAGACCCAGTACTTC.

Only a few counts were recorded for this clonotype. The chain uses TRBV12-3 or TRBV12-4 and TRBJ2-1; perhaps TRBD1 as D (6 bases). This CDR3 is 14 amino acids long. V was pared by 7 bases and J by 0 bases, with 10 bases between. The CDR3 loop reads CASNGQISYNEQFF. In DNA form, the CDR3 reads TGTGCCAGCAACGGACAGATCTCCTACAATGAGCAGTTCTTC.

The chain joins TRBV7-2 to TRBJ1-2, with 7 bases identical to TRBD1. Germline assignment: CDR1 SGHTA and CDR2 FQGNSA. The trim removed 5 bases at V and 5 bases at J, leaving 14 bases unmatched. The CDR3 is made up of 16 amino acids. The CDR3 coding sequence is TGTGCCAGCAGCCCTAGCCCCGGGAACAGGGGATATGGCTACACCTTC. It is translated as CASSPSPGNRGYGYTF.

The rearrangement joins TRBV5-1 to TRBJ2-3; 9 positions match TRBD2. The junction had 3 bases not matched to a gene; V was cut back by 7 bases and J by 6 bases. Germline V CDR1 and CDR2: SGHRS, YFSETQ. The length of the CDR3 is 12 residues. CDR3 protein: CASAGGLDTQYF. The DNA for the CDR3 is TGCGCCAGCGCGGGGGGGTTGGATACGCAGTATTTT.

V gene TRBV9 combines with J gene TRBJ1-6; D remains ambiguous. Germline V gene sequence: CDR1 SGDLS, CDR2 YYNGEE. Between the trimmed V and J ends, which lost 0 bases and 14 bases, there was a span of 21 bases. The CDR3 has 16 amino acids. The CDR3 spells CASSVESRPGRLALHF. The CDR3 DNA reads as TGTGCCAGCAGCGTAGAGTCGCGACCGGGCCGCTTGGCCCTCCACTTT.

The rearrangement links TRBV6-2 or TRBV6-3 to TRBJ2-3, with TRBD2 matching over 11 bases. Germline CDR1 and CDR2: MNHEY and SVGEGT. After removal of 0 bases from V and 0 bases from J, the junction contained 8 bases not matched to a gene. CDR3 length: 19 amino acids. The CDR3 protein is CASSYSNLAGGISTDTQYF. The CDR3 DNA follows: TGTGCCAGCAGTTACTCGAATCTAGCGGGGGGAATTAGCACAGATACGCAGTATTTT.

This clonotype was counted a few times. The chain links TRBV5-1 to TRBJ2-3; D is undetermined. CDR1 SGHRS and CDR2 YFSETQ come from the germline V gene. The CDR3 extends over 12 amino acids. The germline V and J ends were trimmed by 4 bases and 4 bases, with 7 bases remaining between them. The CDR3 nucleotides read TGCGCCAGCAGCGACCCCCCAGATACGCAGTATTTT. Translating gives CASSDPPDTQYF.

This clonotype has only a few counts. This rearrangement joins TRBV20-1 to TRBJ2-7, with D perhaps TRBD1 (6 bases). The germline V gene encodes CDR1 DFQATT and CDR2 SNEGSKA (reference sequence). V was trimmed by 5 bases and J by 6 bases, leaving 17 bases between them. The CDR3 is 13 residues long. In nucleotides, the CDR3 is TGCAGTGCTCACAGGGTCCCGATGGGCGAGCAGTACTTC. Protein sequence: CSAHRVPMGEQYF.

The chain carries TRBV2 and TRBJ2-3; perhaps D is TRBD1 or TRBD2 (6 bases each). Germline V gene lookup returns CDR1 SNHLY and CDR2 FYNNEI. The CDR3 consists of 13 residues. V was pared by 11 bases and J by 0 bases, with 12 bases between. CDR3 DNA: TGTGCCGGAGGGACACTCAGCACAGATACGCAGTATTTT. This gives the protein CAGGTLSTDTQYF.

The CDR3 nucleotides read TGTGCCACCAGTGACCGTGACAGGACCAACTATGGCTACACCTTC. Protein product: CATSDRDRTNYGYTF. The chain is built from TRBV24-1 and TRBJ1-2; D possibly corresponds to TRBD1 (6 bases). Trimming removed 4 bases at V and 2 bases at J, with 13 bases between. Germline assignment: CDR1 KGHDR and CDR2 SFDVKD. The CDR3 is 15 amino acids.

This clonotype appeared a few times. V usage is TRBV11-2 and J usage is TRBJ2-2; a weak D match, TRBD1 (6 bases). The length of the CDR3 is 16 residues. V lost 1 base and J 7 bases, leaving 16 bases between the germline ends. The germline gives CDR1 SGHAT, CDR2 FQNNGV. CDR3 DNA sequence: TGTGCCAGCAGCTTAGTCTTCAGGGGCCGGGACGGGGAGCTGTTTTTT. It yields the protein CASSLVFRGRDGELFF.

The V and J genes are TRBV7-3 and TRBJ1-1, with D unclear. The V and J ends lost 0 bases and 3 bases respectively, with 17 bases between them. This CDR3 region has 17 residues. Per the germline V gene, CDR1 is SGHTA and CDR2 is FQGTGA. The CDR3 nucleotides read TGTGCCAGCAGCTTAACAACTTTATCTCCTCGCGACACTGAAGCTTTCTTT. This translates into CASSLTTLSPRDTEAFF.

The chain uses TRBV7-2 and TRBJ1-4; 10 bases are a match to TRBD1. The CDR3 is 15 amino acids. Per germline, CDR1 SGHTA and CDR2 FQGNSA. With 4 bases clipped from V and 7 bases from J, the junction kept 6 bases outside the gene matches. CDR3 sequence reads: CASSYVGTGVEKLFF. CDR3 sequence (DNA): TGTGCCAGCAGCTACGTAGGGACAGGGGTTGAAAAACTGTTTTTT.

This clonotype was detected only a few times. The chain links TRBV19 to TRBJ1-1; perhaps TRBD1 as D (5 bases). The V gene's germline CDR1 is LNHDA and CDR2 SQIVND (reference sequence). This CDR3 region has 16 residues. The ends were cut back, 4 bases at V and 1 base at J, with 16 bases in the middle. The CDR3 loop is CASSKSSGAANTEAFF. CDR3 in DNA: TGTGCCAGTAGTAAATCAAGTGGGGCAGCGAACACTGAAGCTTTCTTT. Together with reference TRBV19 and TRBJ1-1, the CDR3 gives the full variable domain: DGGITQSPKYLFRKEGQNVTLSCEQNLNHDAMYWYRQDPGQGLRLIYYSQIVNDFQKGDIAEGYSVSREKKESFPLTVTSAQKNPTAFYLCASSKSSGAANTEAFFGQGTRLTVV.

This clonotype was picked up a small number of times. The J gene is TRBJ2-1, the V gene TRBV20-1; 10 bases agree with TRBD2. V lost 6 bases to trimming and J lost 4 bases; unmatched junction nucleotides: 9. This CDR3 spans 15 amino acids. CDR1 is DFQATT, CDR2 SNEGSKA, per germline (reference sequence). CDR3 amino acids: CSALLAGAGYNEQFF. The CDR3 coding sequence is TGCAGTGCCCTGCTAGCGGGGGCCGGGTACAATGAGCAGTTCTTC.

The chain recombines TRBV14 with TRBJ1-5; no clear D gene. Between the trimmed V and J ends, which lost 4 bases and 6 bases, there was a span of 10 bases. This CDR3 region has 13 residues. Germline V gene data show CDR1 as SGHDN and CDR2 as FVKESK. The CDR3 DNA sequence: TGTGCCAGCAGCCTTACATTAAGTCAGCCCCAGCATTTT. Protein: CASSLTLSQPQHF.

CDR3 bases: TGTGCCAGCAGCTTAAGGACAGTCCCTGAAGCTTTCTTT. Protein sequence: CASSLRTVPEAFF. The chain is built from TRBV7-2 and TRBJ1-1; D may be TRBD1 (6 bases). V lost 2 bases and J 6 bases, leaving 10 bases between the germline ends. This CDR3 is 13 amino acids long. Germline V gives CDR1 SGHTA, CDR2 FQGNSA.

The gene calls are TRBV5-1 and TRBJ1-1; no firm D call. The germline V gene encodes CDR1 SGHRS and CDR2 YFSETQ. The V end was cut by 4 bases, the J end by 1 base, with 14 bases between. The CDR3 sequence is 15 residues long. As DNA, the CDR3 is TGCGCCAGCAGCCAAATTGGGTGGGAGAACACTGAAGCTTTCTTT. This translates into CASSQIGWENTEAFF.